This TCR beta chain was sequenced in a study of T cells in pancreatic ductal adenocarcinoma. Overall study results and limits: Enrichment of CD45RO+ effector over naive T cells in tumors may bias clonality.

The selected patients with pancreatic ductal adenocarcinoma had surgery but no neoadjuvant therapy. Note on this clone: Its matching antigen is unknown.

The CDR3 extends over 15 amino acids. From germline, CDR1 is KGHSH and CDR2 LQKENI. V lost 3 bases, J lost 8 bases, and 10 bases stayed unmatched. The method was immunoSEQ multiplex PCR; TCRdb's version includes in-frame clones alone and lacks a portion of them. Of roughly 100,000 clones listed, about 95% are singletons. The sample was PBMCs. This chain joins TRBV18 and TRBJ1-2; 9 positions agree with TRBD1. The sequence was obtained from a human donor with pancreatic ductal adenocarcinoma. CDR3 coding DNA: TGTGCCAGCTCACCTATCGGATCGGACAGGGGAGGCTACACCTTC. Protein product: CASSPIGSDRGGYTF. Together with reference TRBV18 and TRBJ1-2, the CDR3 gives the full variable domain: NAGVMQNPRHLVRRRGQEARLRCSPMKGHSHVYWYRQLPEEGLKFMVYLQKENIIDESGMPKERFSAEFPKEGPSILRIQQVVRGDSAAYFCASSPIGSDRGGYTFGSGTRLTVV.